The sequence of this T cell receptor beta chain was determined in a study of regulatory T cells in long-lasting Graves disease. Regarding the study as a whole: Lower TCR diversity was seen in persistent Graves' patients than in newly diagnosed ones. Relative to new patients (roughly 970), persistent patients exhibited greater sharing of public clonotypes (around 3,000). Persistent disease preferred TRBV28, TRBJ1-2 and TRBJ2-5.

Building of the TCR beta libraries involved iRepertoire HTBI primers and Arm-PCR of CDR3 regions. From the multiplex PCR reads, TCRdb called clonotypes with MiXCR, one entry per CDR3 protein. The sample lists approximately 400,000 distinct CDR3 sequences, around 20% occurring once. This clonotype has a count of ten or more. Its antigen is as yet unknown. This CDR3 has 14 amino acids. V lost 2 bases and J 5 bases, leaving 12 bases between the germline ends. CDR1 is SNHLY and CDR2 is FYNNEI in the germline V gene. Time point in this sample: persistent/refractory GD, antithyroid drugs over 5 years with positive TRAb. PBMCs provided the RNA from which the TCR library was made.

The sequenced sample was peripheral blood mononuclear cells (PBMCs), obtained when the disease was refractory, from a patient treated with antithyroid drugs. The sequence derives from a female donor with Graves disease. The rearrangement uses TRBV2 and TRBJ2-5; D is unclear. In DNA form, the CDR3 reads TGTGCCAGCAGTGAAAACCCGCTCGGGGAGACCCAGTACTTC. Translating it yields CASSENPLGETQYF.